The 15 T cell receptor beta chains listed next were all sequenced from one sample in a study of shared clonotypes between healthy human individuals. The protocol was immunoSEQ multiplex PCR, while the TCRdb copy is restricted to in-frame clones and leaves out a portion. Here the sample spans 2 million to 3 million clones, roughly 93% being singletons. Sequenced material: naive CD4+ T cells from PBMCs. The subset: CD45RA+ positively selected. These receptors came from a man between 18 and 29 years old in good health. Some clones in this sample may be carry-over from other donors' samples.

The chain employs TRBV9 and TRBJ2-7; TRBD1 matches 7 bases. CDR1 SGDLS and CDR2 YYNGEE come from the germline V gene. V shed 3 bases and J 1 base; nucleotides not matched to a gene: 10. The CDR3 spans 16 residues. CDR3 protein: CASSGRQGSPSYEQYF. In DNA form, the CDR3 reads TGTGCCAGCAGCGGAAGACAGGGCTCCCCTTCCTACGAGCAGTACTTC.

This clone has only one observation. V and J are TRBV28 and TRBJ2-7, with TRBD1 identical over 7 bases. Germline V gives CDR1 MDHEN, CDR2 SYDVKM. V lost 7 bases, J lost 2 bases, and 8 bases stayed unmatched. The CDR3 runs to 14 residues. This CDR3 reads CASIVGTEPYEQYF. The DNA for the CDR3 is TGTGCCAGCATCGTCGGGACAGAACCCTACGAGCAGTACTTC.

The V gene is TRBV5-4, the J gene TRBJ2-5; D is possibly TRBD1 (5 bases). V was pared by 0 bases and J by 1 base, with 13 bases between. CDR3 length: 16 residues. CDR1 and CDR2 (germline): SGHNT, YYREEE (reference sequence). The CDR3 reads CASSLEAGPAQETQYF. CDR3 DNA: TGTGCCAGCAGCTTGGAGGCAGGGCCCGCCCAAGAGACCCAGTACTTC.

This CDR3 is CSVQPPTMSPWQFF. The CDR3 DNA follows: TGCAGCGTTCAGCCTCCGACAATGAGTCCTTGGCAGTTCTTC. The V gene is TRBV29-1, the J gene TRBJ2-1, with D hard to call. CDR3 length equals 14 residues. Per the germline V gene, CDR1 is SQVTM and CDR2 is ANQGSEA. V was cut by 5 bases and J by 12 bases, with 23 bases left in between.

V is TRBV7-9 and J is TRBJ2-2, with TRBD2 identical over 7 bases. The CDR3 length is 16 residues. Germline V CDR1 and CDR2: SEHNR, FQNEAQ (reference sequence). J was trimmed by 4 bases and V by 3 bases; bases with no gene match: 8. The CDR3 protein is CASSFPAGSPTGELFF. The CDR3 DNA reads as TGTGCCAGCAGCTTCCCAGCGGGATCCCCCACCGGGGAGCTGTTTTTT.

J is TRBJ2-3 and V is TRBV7-9; perhaps TRBD2 as D (6 bases). The CDR3 has 13 amino acids. Germline CDR1 is SEHNR and CDR2 is FQNEAQ (reference sequence). The V end lost 6 bases, the J end lost 5 bases, and 12 bases lay between the germline ends. This chain's CDR3 is CASRGTGGDTQYF. CDR3 coding DNA: TGTGCCAGCAGGGGGACCGGGGGAGATACGCAGTATTTT.

Note on this clone: Other DNA sequences in the sample encode the same CDR3. The CDR3 nucleotides read TGTGCCATCAGCCGGGGAAGCTCCTACAATGAGCAGTTCTTC. Its protein is CAISRGSSYNEQFF. This rearrangement joins TRBV10-3 to TRBJ2-1; D is perhaps TRBD2 (5 bases). The CDR3 has 14 amino acids. Germline V gene lookup returns CDR1 ENHRY and CDR2 SYGVKD. V gave up 6 bases and J gave up 0 bases, with 9 bases separating them.

The V and J genes are TRBV2 and TRBJ1-2, with D tentatively TRBD1 (5 bases). This CDR3 is built from 13 residues. In germline, CDR1 is SNHLY, CDR2 FYNNEI. Trimming removed 8 bases from V and 3 bases from J, with 13 bases in between. In DNA, the CDR3 is TGTGCCAGCCACGGGACGGGGTACTATGGCTACACCTTC. Protein product: CASHGTGYYGYTF.

This chain joins TRBV9 and TRBJ2-1; D unclear. The V and J ends lost 4 bases and 7 bases respectively, with 15 bases between them. Germline CDR1 and CDR2: SGDLS and YYNGEE. The CDR3 contains 14 residues. CDR3 residues: CASSPRWPSNEQFF. The CDR3 bases are TGTGCCAGCAGCCCCAGGTGGCCTTCGAATGAGCAGTTCTTC.

V and J are TRBV29-1 and TRBJ2-3; 8 nucleotides agree with TRBD2. Germline CDR1 reads SQVTM; CDR2 reads ANQGSEA. This CDR3 comprises 16 residues. The V and J ends lost 6 bases and 4 bases, in that order; junction bases with no gene match: 15. CDR3 sequence (DNA): TGCAGCGTGACGCTATCCCGGGGGGGGAGGGCAGATACGCAGTATTTT. This codes for CSVTLSRGGRADTQYF.

This chain joins TRBV6-6 and TRBJ2-1, with 9 bases fitting TRBD2. The CDR3 has 15 residues. Germline trimming cut 4 bases from V and 8 bases from J; bases unmatched to any gene: 9. Germline CDR1 MNHNY, CDR2 SVGAGI (reference sequence). The CDR3 sequence: CASSWGSGRVDEQFF. As DNA, the CDR3 is TGTGCCAGCAGTTGGGGTAGCGGGAGAGTGGATGAGCAGTTCTTC.

This chain uses TRBV14 with TRBJ2-5, with unresolved D. CDR1 and CDR2 from the germline V gene are SGHDN and FVKESK. The V gene lost 3 bases and the J gene lost 0 bases, with 5 bases spanning the gap. This CDR3 is 13 amino acids long. As DNA, the CDR3 is TGTGCCAGCAGCCAGCAGTACCAAGAGACCCAGTACTTC. Its protein product is CASSQQYQETQYF.

CDR3 amino acids: CASRSGGALTEAFF. Here the CDR3 DNA reads TGTGCCAGCAGGTCGGGGGGGGCGCTTACTGAAGCTTTCTTT. The chain joins TRBV7-2 to TRBJ1-1; weak D call: TRBD1 (6 bases). V lost 6 bases and J lost 5, with 16 bases in between. Germline CDR1 reads SGHTA; CDR2 reads FQGNSA. CDR3 size: 14 residues. Filled out from reference TRBV7-2 and TRBJ1-1, the complete variable domain reads GAGVSQSPSNKVTEKGKDVELRCDPISGHTALYWYRQSLGQGLEFLIYFQGNSAPDKSGLPSDRFSAERTGGSVSTLTIQRTQQEDSAVYLCASRSGGALTEAFFGQGTRLTVV.

This rearrangement joins TRBV4-1 to TRBJ1-1; 8 nucleotides agree with TRBD1. This CDR3 has 15 residues. J was trimmed by 6 bases and V by 0 bases; bases with no gene match: 6. Germline CDR1 MGHRA, CDR2 YSYEKL. For the CDR3, the DNA is TGCGCCAGCAGCCAAGAAGGTGGACAGGGCGCTGAAGCTTTCTTT. As protein: CASSQEGGQGAEAFF.

Turning to this clone: Additional DNA sequences in this sample encode the identical CDR3. The J gene is TRBJ1-5, the V gene TRBV9; D remains ambiguous. Germline CDR1 is SGDLS and CDR2 is YYNGEE. V was pared by 0 bases and J by 0 bases, with 7 bases between. The CDR3 contains 15 residues. CDR3 sequence: CASSVEGYSNQPQHF. The CDR3 bases are TGTGCCAGCAGCGTAGAAGGTTATAGCAATCAGCCCCAGCATTTT.